Given below is one TCR beta chain in context. The source of the sample is a study of T cells after yellow fever vaccination. Each CDR3 protein gets one entry after TCRdb re-called the 5' RACE reads with MiXCR. The sample includes 300,000 to 450,000 distinct CDR3 sequences, roughly 8% of them seen just once. This CDR3 region has 14 residues. V was shortened by 0 bases and J by 6 bases, with 9 bases between the two germline ends. Germline loops: CDR1 SGHTA, CDR2 FQGNSA. This receptor was taken from a man in his late teens or twenties who received the YFV17D yellow fever vaccine. V is TRBV7-2 and J is TRBJ2-1; D is ambiguous. The source material was PBMCs, sampled around 45 days after the first yellow fever vaccination. The CDR3 here is CASSLAGSRNEQFF. The DNA for the CDR3 is TGTGCCAGCAGCTTAGCCGGCTCACGCAATGAGCAGTTCTTC.